The 20 T cell receptor beta chains below all came from one sample that was sequenced in a study of shared clonotypes between healthy human individuals. Measured with immunoSEQ multiplex PCR; TCRdb has only the in-frame clones, and not every one. The sample consists of 2 million to 3 million clones, around nine tenths of them appearing once. The material sequenced was naive CD4+ T cells sorted from blood. The subset here: CD45RA+ positively selected. The receptors here all came from a man younger than 35 in good health.

This chain joins TRBV7-9 and TRBJ1-1, with D uncertain. The V gene's germline CDR1 is SEHNR and CDR2 FQNEAQ (reference sequence). There are 11 residues in the CDR3. V was cut by 1 base and J by 10 bases, with 7 bases left in between. The CDR3 DNA reads TGTGCCAGCAGCTTAGAAACCTCAGCTTTCTTT. It yields the protein CASSLETSAFF. The variable domain in full, with the rest retrieved from reference TRBV7-9 and TRBJ1-1, is DTGVSQNPRHKITKRGQNVTFRCDPISEHNRLYWYRQTLGQGPEFLTYFQNEAQLEKSRLLSDRFSAERPKGSFSTLEIQRTEQGDSAMYLCASSLETSAFFGQGTRLTVV.

This chain uses TRBV6-1 with TRBJ2-7; no definite D call. Trimming removed 3 bases from V and 6 bases from J, with 9 bases in between. The CDR3 runs 12 residues. Germline-derived CDR1 and CDR2 are MNHNS and SASEGT. CDR3 in amino acids: CASSDGRPEQYF. CDR3 nucleotides: TGTGCCAGCAGTGATGGGCGCCCCGAGCAGTACTTC.

The gene calls are TRBV4-1 and TRBJ1-5, with a tentative D call TRBD1 (6 bases). With 0 bases removed from V and 9 bases from J, the gap between germline ends came to 21 bases. The CDR3 extends over 17 amino acids. Per the germline V gene, CDR1 is MGHRA and CDR2 is YSYEKL. DNA of the CDR3: TGCGCCAGCAGCCAAGAGGACAGCTTGGTTGGCTTTAGGCCCCAGCATTTT. Residues: CASSQEDSLVGFRPQHF.

The chain combines TRBV4-1 with TRBJ2-6; D might be TRBD1 (5 bases). This CDR3 spans 19 amino acids. Germline CDR1 MGHRA, CDR2 YSYEKL. Trimming took off 0 bases at V and 0 bases at J, with 15 bases between the two ends. DNA of the CDR3: TGCGCCAGCAGCCAAGAAGGGGCGACCCGATTCTCTGGGGCCAACGTCCTGACTTTC. Encoded protein: CASSQEGATRFSGANVLTF.

This clone was seen once. This sequence joins TRBV19 and TRBJ1-1, with D hard to call. The CDR3 contains 15 residues. Trimming pared 10 bases from V and 1 base from J, leaving 19 bases between. CDR1 is LNHDA, CDR2 SQIVND, per germline (reference sequence). The CDR3 DNA sequence: TGTGCCACTCGAGACATCGGAAGCTCGAACACTGAAGCTTTCTTT. This encodes CATRDIGSSNTEAFF.

This CDR3 is CASSDSDRDYNSPLHF. The CDR3 nucleotides read TGCGCCAGCAGTGATTCTGACAGGGACTATAATTCACCCCTCCACTTT. This sequence joins TRBV10-2 and TRBJ1-6; 7 nucleotides line up with TRBD1. This CDR3 region has 16 residues. Germline loops: CDR1 WSHSY, CDR2 SAAADI. V lost 3 bases to trimming and J lost 3 bases; unmatched junction nucleotides: 5.

V is TRBV10-1 and J is TRBJ2-4, with a weak D call TRBD1 (5 bases). From germline, CDR1 is WNHNN and CDR2 SYGVQD (reference sequence). This CDR3 comprises 18 residues. V shed 0 bases and J shed 0 bases, with 15 bases lying between them. The CDR3 nucleotides read TGCGCCAGCAGTGAGTCGAAGGGGTCCGGAGTAGCCAAAAACATTCAGTACTTC. It yields the protein CASSESKGSGVAKNIQYF.

Notes on this clone: Other DNA variants within this sample encode the same CDR3. The J gene is TRBJ2-7, the V gene TRBV30, with 10 bases matching TRBD1. V shed 4 bases and J 3 bases; nucleotides not matched to a gene: 3. CDR3 length: 13 amino acids. Germline loops: CDR1 GTSNPN, CDR2 SVGIG (reference sequence). CDR3 coding DNA: TGTGCCTGGACAGGGGACAGGGGCTACGAGCAGTACTTC. It codes for CAWTGDRGYEQYF. Supplemented by reference TRBV30 and TRBJ2-7, the full variable domain reads SQTIHQWPATLVQPVGSPLSLECTVEGTSNPNLYWYRQAAGRGLQLLFYSVGIGQISSEVPQNLSASRPQDRQFILSSKKLLLSDSGFYLCAWTGDRGYEQYFGPGTRLTVT.

The rearrangement joins TRBV19 to TRBJ2-1; D gene unclear. V lost 1 base and J 5 bases, leaving 9 bases between the germline ends. Germline V gives CDR1 LNHDA, CDR2 SQIVND (reference sequence). There are 14 residues in the CDR3. The CDR3 DNA reads TGTGCCAGTAGTATAGTCCGGTATAACAATGAGCAGTTCTTC. Translated: CASSIVRYNNEQFF.

The CDR3 DNA is TGCGCCAGCAGCACCCAACCGGGACAGGGGCCGTATACGCAGTATTTT. Translating gives CASSTQPGQGPYTQYF. This chain links TRBV5-1 with TRBJ2-3; 10 bases match TRBD1. The CDR3 has 16 residues. The V and J ends lost 4 bases and 7 bases, in that order; junction bases with no gene match: 12. CDR1 and CDR2 (germline): SGHRS, YFSETQ. Full variable domain (rest looked up from reference TRBV5-1 and TRBJ2-3): KAGVTQTPRYLIKTRGQQVTLSCSPISGHRSVSWYQQTPGQGLQFLFEYFSETQRNKGNFPGRFSGRQFSNSRSEMNVSTLELGDSALYLCASSTQPGQGPYTQYFGPGTRLTVL.

For the CDR3, the DNA is TGCGCCAGCAGCCAAGGGACTAGGTCCTACGAGCAGTACTTC. Amino acid sequence: CASSQGTRSYEQYF. The chain uses TRBV4-3 and TRBJ2-7; 7 nucleotides line up with TRBD2. The V gene's germline CDR1 is LGHNA and CDR2 YSLEER. This CDR3 spans 14 amino acids. The V gene end was trimmed by 1 base and the J gene end by 1 base; junction bases not matched to a gene: 1.

The V gene is TRBV4-1, the J gene TRBJ1-5; D is unclear. V gave up 3 bases and J gave up 6 bases, with 12 bases separating them. Looked up from germline, CDR1 is MGHRA and CDR2 is YSYEKL. CDR3 length: 14 residues. The CDR3 DNA reads TGCGCCAGCAGCCAGGCAACCATGGGTCAGCCCCAGCATTTT. Its translation: CASSQATMGQPQHF.

V is TRBV27 and J is TRBJ2-3, with 9 bases aligning to TRBD2. The CDR3 is made up of 16 amino acids. With V trimmed by 5 bases and J by 6 bases, 12 bases remained unmatched. The germline V gene has CDR1 MNHEY and CDR2 SMNVEV (reference sequence). This chain's CDR3 is CASSPSGGLAADTQYF. Written as DNA, the CDR3 is TGTGCCAGCAGTCCATCGGGGGGACTAGCAGCCGATACGCAGTATTTT.

About this clone: One junction end disagrees with the germline gene, perhaps due to a read error. CDR3 protein: CASSLNRDSYEQYF. CDR3 bases: TGTGCTAGCAGCTTAAACAGGGATAGCTACGAGCAGTACTTC. The rearrangement joins TRBV7-7 to TRBJ2-7; a weak D match, TRBD1 (6 bases). The length of the CDR3 is 14 residues. Germline V lookup: CDR1 SSHAT, CDR2 FNYEAQ (reference sequence).

The gene calls are TRBV7-9 and TRBJ1-1, with D perhaps matching TRBD1 (5 bases). The CDR3 runs to 14 residues. Germline CDR1 is SEHNR and CDR2 is FQNEAQ (reference sequence). V shed 3 bases and J shed 1 base, with 9 bases lying between them. The CDR3 nucleotides are TGTGCCAGCAGCTTGCGACAGCAGAACACTGAAGCTTTCTTT. Translation gives CASSLRQQNTEAFF.

This chain uses TRBV5-5 with TRBJ1-3; D gene uncertain. This CDR3 region has 16 residues. Between the trimmed V and J ends, which lost 4 bases and 2 bases, there was a span of 16 bases. Looked up from germline, CDR1 is SGHKS and CDR2 is YYEKEE (reference sequence). The DNA of the CDR3 is TGTGCCAGCAGCCCGGACCCGGTGGGAACTGGAAACACCATATATTTT. This codes for CASSPDPVGTGNTIYF.

The V and J genes are TRBV7-9 and TRBJ2-3; 10 bases fit TRBD1. The junction had 8 bases not matched to a gene; V was cut back by 2 bases and J by 6 bases. CDR3 length: 16 residues. Germline V gene lookup returns CDR1 SEHNR and CDR2 FQNEAQ (reference sequence). This chain's CDR3 is CASSLFRDRGRDTQYF. The DNA for the CDR3 is TGTGCCAGCAGCTTATTCCGGGACAGGGGTCGCGATACGCAGTATTTT.

A note on this clone: Other DNA sequences in this specimen translate into the identical CDR3. The chain carries TRBV19 and TRBJ1-5; 10 bases line up with TRBD1. The length of the CDR3 is 14 residues. CDR1 and CDR2 (germline): LNHDA, SQIVND (reference sequence). V lost 5 bases, J lost 7 bases, and 5 bases stayed unmatched. CDR3 protein: CASSPGQGNQPQHF. The CDR3 region has the DNA TGTGCCAGTAGTCCGGGACAGGGGAACCAGCCCCAGCATTTT.

This sequence joins TRBV6-4 and TRBJ1-3; D is undetermined. Per germline, CDR1 MRHNA and CDR2 SNTAGT. The V end was cut by 10 bases, the J end by 1 base, with 20 bases between. The CDR3 loop spans 16 amino acids. The CDR3 protein is CATPRCRNLSGNTIYF. The CDR3 nucleotides read TGTGCCACCCCACGTTGCCGCAACCTTTCTGGAAACACCATATATTTT.

This clone has a single count. For the CDR3, the DNA is TGTGCCAGCAGCGTAGACGTTGGGACAGGGTGGTACGAGCAGTACTTC. Encoded protein: CASSVDVGTGWYEQYF. This chain links TRBV9 with TRBJ2-7, with TRBD1 matching over 9 bases. The V and J ends lost 0 bases and 4 bases, in that order; junction bases with no gene match: 8. This CDR3 is 16 amino acids long. Per the germline V gene, CDR1 is SGDLS and CDR2 is YYNGEE.